These 19 T cell receptor beta chains originate from one sample sequenced in a study of cytomegalovirus exposure and HLA in healthy donors. Vbeta (60) and Jbeta (13) primers were used in the PCR. Here immunoSEQ multiplex PCR was the method, and the copy in TCRdb shows in-frame clones only, minus some. The table has about 190,000 clones, roughly 77% seen once; the top ten hold roughly 1.6%. Sequencing used PBMCs. The receptors originated from a woman in her 50s in good health and CMV-seronegative.

The V call is TRBV28, the J call TRBJ2-1, with 8 bases lining up with TRBD2. The germline CDR1 and CDR2 sequences are MDHEN and SYDVKM. J gave up 8 bases and V 3 bases, and 6 bases lay outside the gene matches. This CDR3 is 14 amino acids long. Here the CDR3 reads CASSLSGRRDEQFF. The CDR3 bases are TGTGCCAGCAGTTTGAGCGGGAGAAGGGATGAGCAGTTCTTC.

This clone appeared a few times. The rearrangement links TRBV4-3 to TRBJ1-4; tentative D call: TRBD1 (5 bases). CDR1 is LGHNA, CDR2 YSLEER, per germline. The CDR3 loop spans 14 amino acids. V gave up 0 bases and J gave up 4 bases, with 6 bases separating them. As DNA, the CDR3 is TGCGCCAGCAGCCAAGAGACAGTTAATGAAAAACTGTTTTTT. Protein product: CASSQETVNEKLFF.

This clone appeared once. This chain connects TRBV9 to TRBJ2-7; TRBD2 matches 7 bases. V lost 6 bases and J lost 3; bases outside the gene matches: 12. The CDR3 totals 15 residues. The germline CDR1 and CDR2 sequences are SGDLS and YYNGEE. The CDR3 DNA reads as TGTGCCAGCATGTATTTGGCGGGGGTGGGCTACGAGCAGTACTTC. This sequence encodes CASMYLAGVGYEQYF.

The chain combines TRBV6-5 with TRBJ1-6; the match to TRBD1 covers 7 bases. J lost 12 bases, V lost 5 bases, and 10 bases had no gene match. Germline assignment: CDR1 MNHEY and CDR2 SVGAGI. CDR3 size: 14 residues. The CDR3 region has the DNA TGTGCCAGCAGTCCACAGGGGAGGCGCGTACCCCTCCACTTT. Residues: CASSPQGRRVPLHF.

This clone was detected a few times. This chain links TRBV7-9 with TRBJ1-2; D is uncertain. Germline V lookup: CDR1 SEHNR, CDR2 FQNEAQ (reference sequence). The CDR3 extends over 14 amino acids. V lost 0 bases and J lost 2, with 7 bases in between. The CDR3 reads CASSLAWENYGYTF. DNA for the CDR3: TGTGCCAGCAGCTTAGCTTGGGAGAACTATGGCTACACCTTC. The variable domain in full, completed from reference TRBV7-9 and TRBJ1-2, reads DTGVSQNPRHKITKRGQNVTFRCDPISEHNRLYWYRQTLGQGPEFLTYFQNEAQLEKSRLLSDRFSAERPKGSFSTLEIQRTEQGDSAMYLCASSLAWENYGYTFGSGTRLTVV.

The chain links TRBV7-9 to TRBJ2-7; TRBD2 is a possible D gene (6 bases). V was shortened by 6 bases and J by 6 bases, with 12 bases between the two germline ends. Per the germline V gene, CDR1 is SEHNR and CDR2 is FQNEAQ (reference sequence). The CDR3 runs to 12 residues. CDR3 sequence: CASRFVGSEQYF. CDR3 nucleotides: TGTGCCAGCAGGTTCGTCGGGAGCGAGCAGTACTTC.

The V and J genes are TRBV7-8 and TRBJ1-2, with a possible D match to TRBD1 (5 bases). Trimming pared 3 bases from V and 6 bases from J, leaving 14 bases between. From germline, CDR1 is SGHVS and CDR2 FQNEAQ. This CDR3 region has 14 residues. CDR3 nucleotide sequence: TGTGCCAGCAGCTTTAACAGGAGGGGCGATGGCTACACCTTC. It translates to CASSFNRRGDGYTF. Full variable domain (outside the CDR3, taken from reference TRBV7-8 and TRBJ1-2): GAGVSQSPRYKVAKRGQDVALRCDPISGHVSLFWYQQALGQGPEFLTYFQNEAQLDKSGLPSDRFFAERPEGSVSTLKIQRTQQEDSAVYLCASSFNRRGDGYTFGSGTRLTVV.

The rearrangement joins TRBV7-2 to TRBJ1-2; 7 nucleotides align to TRBD1. Unmatched junction bases numbered 2, after V lost 3 bases and J lost 4 bases. Germline CDR1 is SGHTA and CDR2 is FQGNSA. This CDR3 region has 13 residues. CDR3 sequence: CASSFGTVYGYTF. In DNA form, the CDR3 reads TGTGCCAGCAGCTTCGGGACAGTCTATGGCTACACCTTC.

The chain joins TRBV10-3 to TRBJ1-2; TRBD1 agrees at 7 bases. The germline V gene encodes CDR1 ENHRY and CDR2 SYGVKD. V lost 6 bases to trimming and J lost 4 bases; unmatched junction nucleotides: 11. The CDR3 is 15 residues long. CDR3 loop: CAISPLGQSSYGYTF. CDR3 nucleotides: TGTGCCATCAGCCCGCTGGGACAGTCTAGCTATGGCTACACCTTC.

The rearrangement links TRBV7-9 to TRBJ2-7, with 7 nucleotides matching TRBD1. The V and J ends lost 5 bases and 3 bases, in that order; junction bases with no gene match: 4. Germline CDR1 is SEHNR and CDR2 is FQNEAQ (reference sequence). The CDR3 extends over 13 amino acids. Here the CDR3 DNA reads TGTGCCAGCAGCACCCGGGACAGCTACGAGCAGTACTTC. It translates to CASSTRDSYEQYF.

V gene TRBV28 combines with J gene TRBJ1-1; the D is unclear. CDR3 length: 13 residues. The germline gives CDR1 MDHEN, CDR2 SYDVKM. V was clipped by 6 bases and J by 0 bases, with 8 bases between them. In DNA form, the CDR3 reads TGTGCCAGCAGCACGGGGATGAACACTGAAGCTTTCTTT. It is translated as CASSTGMNTEAFF.

The gene calls are TRBV27 and TRBJ2-4, with TRBD2 matching over 7 bases. Germline CDR1 and CDR2: MNHEY and SMNVEV (reference sequence). J gave up 7 bases and V 5 bases, and 8 bases lay outside the gene matches. This CDR3 contains 14 residues. As DNA, the CDR3 is TGTGCCAGCAGTGGTACGGGGCGGGGGAACATTCAGTACTTC. Translated, it gives CASSGTGRGNIQYF.

The rearrangement uses TRBV9 and TRBJ1-1, with TRBD1 matching 8 bases. The CDR3 runs to 13 residues. Trimming cost V 4 bases and J 4 bases; bases outside gene matches: 3. Germline V lookup: CDR1 SGDLS, CDR2 YYNGEE. CDR3 bases: TGTGCCAGCAGCTGGACAGGGCGCACTGAAGCTTTCTTT. Translation: CASSWTGRTEAFF. Filled out from reference TRBV9 and TRBJ1-1, the complete variable domain reads DSGVTQTPKHLITATGQRVTLRCSPRSGDLSVYWYQQSLDQGLQFLIQYYNGEERAKGNILERFSAQQFPDLHSELNLSSLELGDSALYFCASSWTGRTEAFFGQGTRLTVV.

The chain carries TRBV2 and TRBJ1-5; 9 bases are a match to TRBD1. The germline gives CDR1 SNHLY, CDR2 FYNNEI. The CDR3 has 14 residues. V was clipped by 3 bases and J by 8 bases; unmatched bases: 5. CDR3 sequence (DNA): TGTGCCAGCAGTGAGGGACAGGGCGGGGAGCCCCAGCATTTT. Protein: CASSEGQGGEPQHF.

This sequence joins TRBV18 and TRBJ1-2; D not certain. The V gene lost 2 bases and the J gene lost 0 bases, with 13 bases spanning the gap. Germline lookup yields CDR1 KGHSH and CDR2 LQKENI. The CDR3 is made up of 16 amino acids. Here the CDR3 reads CASSPLKGVANYGYTF. The CDR3 DNA reads TGTGCCAGCTCACCATTAAAGGGAGTGGCTAACTATGGCTACACCTTC. The full variable domain, its missing parts supplied by reference TRBV18 and TRBJ1-2, is NAGVMQNPRHLVRRRGQEARLRCSPMKGHSHVYWYRQLPEEGLKFMVYLQKENIIDESGMPKERFSAEFPKEGPSILRIQQVVRGDSAAYFCASSPLKGVANYGYTFGSGTRLTVV.

The rearrangement joins TRBV5-1 to TRBJ2-1, with 7 bases identical to TRBD2. The V and J ends lost 1 base and 4 bases, in that order; junction bases with no gene match: 5. CDR1 and CDR2 from the germline V gene are SGHRS and YFSETQ. The CDR3 contains 15 residues. CDR3 coding DNA: TGCGCCAGCAGCTTGTTGGGGGGGGTATACAATGAGCAGTTCTTC. Protein product: CASSLLGGVYNEQFF.

This chain links TRBV7-9 with TRBJ1-5, with 7 bases aligning to TRBD1. The J segment lost 2 bases and the V segment lost 5 bases, leaving 3 bases of the junction unmatched. The CDR3 contains 14 residues. Per germline, CDR1 SEHNR and CDR2 FQNEAQ (reference sequence). In DNA, the CDR3 is TGTGCCAGCAGCATCACAGGGGGCAATCAGCCCCAGCATTTT. This translates into CASSITGGNQPQHF.

The gene calls are TRBV9 and TRBJ1-1; tentative D call: TRBD1 (5 bases). CDR3 length: 14 residues. Germline V lookup: CDR1 SGDLS, CDR2 YYNGEE. V was shortened by 0 bases and J by 1 base, with 7 bases between the two germline ends. Written as DNA, the CDR3 is TGTGCCAGCAGCGTAGACCAGGGGAACACTGAAGCTTTCTTT. It specifies CASSVDQGNTEAFF.

The V call is TRBV2, the J call TRBJ1-5, with D perhaps TRBD1 (6 bases). Germline CDR1 and CDR2: SNHLY and FYNNEI. Trimming took off 4 bases at V and 7 bases at J, with 11 bases between the two ends. This CDR3 region has 13 residues. The CDR3 coding sequence is TGTGCCAGCAGTGGGAACAGGGTACAGCCCCAGCATTTT. The encoded protein is CASSGNRVQPQHF.